This TCR beta chain was captured in a study of T-cell reconstitution after alpha-beta-depleted transplantation in children. Germline V gives CDR1 SEHNR, CDR2 FQNEAQ (reference sequence). This CDR3 region has 16 residues. The ends lost 5 bases at V and 3 bases at J; junction bases unmatched: 9. During its preparation, the TCRbeta library received unique molecular identifiers. Each CDR3 protein is one row after TCRdb ran MiXCR on the PCR reads. The repertoire consists of over 120,000 distinct CDR3 sequences, with more than 8% occurring once and the leading ten covering 15% to 20%. There are many counts of this clonotype. Its antigen remains unidentified. General study results and limits: Several hundred rapidly expanded clones from non-depleted graft cells reportedly supplied alpha-beta T cells about two months post-transplant. Surviving recipient T cells and thymic progenitors accounted for the high day-60 TCRbeta diversity observed in some patients. After one year, T-cell counts and TCRbeta diversity mostly came from new T cells.

The rearrangement uses TRBV7-9 and TRBJ1-2; 10 bases fit TRBD1. The sequence was collected from a female patient aged 2-10 years who had a stem cell transplant for congenital amegakaryocytic thrombocytopenia, so the T cells may come from the graft donor. The sample consisted of PBMCs, mostly from graft donor cells, taken 180 days after TCRalphabeta/CD19-depleted stem cell transplant. Here the CDR3 reads CASSKAGTGAYYGYTF. The CDR3 nucleotides read TGTGCCAGCAGCAAGGCTGGGACAGGGGCCTACTATGGCTACACCTTC.